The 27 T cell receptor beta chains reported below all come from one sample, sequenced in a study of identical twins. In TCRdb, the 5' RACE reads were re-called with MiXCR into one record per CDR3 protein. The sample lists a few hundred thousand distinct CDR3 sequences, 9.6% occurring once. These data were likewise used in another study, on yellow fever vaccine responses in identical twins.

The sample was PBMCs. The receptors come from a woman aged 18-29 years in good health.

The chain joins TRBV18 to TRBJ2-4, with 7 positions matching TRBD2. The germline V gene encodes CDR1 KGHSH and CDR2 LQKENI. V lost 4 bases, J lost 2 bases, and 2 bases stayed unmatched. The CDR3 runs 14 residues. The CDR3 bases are TGTGCCAGCTCACAGGGAGGGTCCAAAAACATTCAGTACTTC. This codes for CASSQGGSKNIQYF.

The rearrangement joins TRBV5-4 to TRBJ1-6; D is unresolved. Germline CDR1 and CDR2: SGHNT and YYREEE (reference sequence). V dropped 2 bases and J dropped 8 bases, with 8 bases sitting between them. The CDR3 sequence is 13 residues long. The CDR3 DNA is TGTGCCAGCAGCTTTTACGGGGATTCACCCCTCCACTTT. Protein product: CASSFYGDSPLHF.

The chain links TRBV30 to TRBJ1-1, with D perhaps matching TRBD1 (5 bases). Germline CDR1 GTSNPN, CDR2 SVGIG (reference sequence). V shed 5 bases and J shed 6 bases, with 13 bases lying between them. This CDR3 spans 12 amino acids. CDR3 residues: CAWGTIVSEAFF. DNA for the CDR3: TGTGCCTGGGGGACCATCGTTTCTGAAGCTTTCTTT.

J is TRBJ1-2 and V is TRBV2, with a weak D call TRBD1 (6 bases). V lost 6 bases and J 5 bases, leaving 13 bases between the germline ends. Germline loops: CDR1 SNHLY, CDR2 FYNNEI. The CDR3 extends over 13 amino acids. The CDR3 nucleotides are TGTGCCAGCAGATCACAGGGCCATTATGGCTACACCTTC. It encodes CASRSQGHYGYTF. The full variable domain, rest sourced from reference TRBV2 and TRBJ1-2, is EPEVTQTPSHQVTQMGQEVILRCVPISNHLYFYWYRQILGQKVEFLVSFYNNEISEKSEIFDDQFSVERPDGSNFTLKIRSTKLEDSAMYFCASRSQGHYGYTFGSGTRLTVV.

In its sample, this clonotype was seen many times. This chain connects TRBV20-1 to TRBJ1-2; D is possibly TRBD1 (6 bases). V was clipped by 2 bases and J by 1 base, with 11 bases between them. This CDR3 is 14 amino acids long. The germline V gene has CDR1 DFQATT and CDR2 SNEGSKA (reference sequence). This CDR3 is CSARLGGFNYGYTF. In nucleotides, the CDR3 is TGCAGTGCTAGATTGGGGGGCTTTAACTATGGCTACACCTTC.

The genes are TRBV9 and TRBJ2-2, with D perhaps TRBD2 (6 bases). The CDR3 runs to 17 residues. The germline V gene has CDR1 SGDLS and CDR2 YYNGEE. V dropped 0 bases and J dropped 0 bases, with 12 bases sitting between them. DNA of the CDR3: TGTGCCAGCAGCGTAGAATTAGCGGCGGCGAACACCGGGGAGCTGTTTTTT. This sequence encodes CASSVELAAANTGELFF. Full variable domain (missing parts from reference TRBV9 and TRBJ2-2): DSGVTQTPKHLITATGQRVTLRCSPRSGDLSVYWYQQSLDQGLQFLIQYYNGEERAKGNILERFSAQQFPDLHSELNLSSLELGDSALYFCASSVELAAANTGELFFGEGSRLTVL.

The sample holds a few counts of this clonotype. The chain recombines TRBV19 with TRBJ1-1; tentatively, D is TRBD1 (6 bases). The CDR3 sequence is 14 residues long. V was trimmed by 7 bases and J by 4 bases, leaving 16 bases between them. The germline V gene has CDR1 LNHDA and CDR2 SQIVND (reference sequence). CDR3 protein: CASNPTGLSTEAFF. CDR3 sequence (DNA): TGTGCCAGTAACCCGACAGGACTTTCCACTGAAGCTTTCTTT.

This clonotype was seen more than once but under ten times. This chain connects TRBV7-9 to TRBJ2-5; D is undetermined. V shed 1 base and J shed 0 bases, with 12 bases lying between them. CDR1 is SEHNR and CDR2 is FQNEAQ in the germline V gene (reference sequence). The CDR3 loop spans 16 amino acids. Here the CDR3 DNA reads TGTGCCAGCAGCTTAGTAGAGACGTCTTACCAAGAGACCCAGTACTTC. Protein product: CASSLVETSYQETQYF.

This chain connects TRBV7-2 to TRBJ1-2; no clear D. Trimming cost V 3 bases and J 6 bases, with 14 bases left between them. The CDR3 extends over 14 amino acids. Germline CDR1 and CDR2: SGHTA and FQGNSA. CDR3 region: CASSLDRARDGYTF. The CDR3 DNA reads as TGTGCCAGCAGCTTGGACCGGGCCCGAGATGGCTACACCTTC.

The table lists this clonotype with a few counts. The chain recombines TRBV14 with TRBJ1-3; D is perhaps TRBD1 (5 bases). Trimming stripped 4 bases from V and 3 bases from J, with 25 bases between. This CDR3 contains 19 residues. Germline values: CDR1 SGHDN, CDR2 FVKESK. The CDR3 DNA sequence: TGTGCCAGCAGCCCATCCGGTGGGACTATATCGGTCTTTGGAAACACCATATATTTT. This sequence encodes CASSPSGGTISVFGNTIYF.

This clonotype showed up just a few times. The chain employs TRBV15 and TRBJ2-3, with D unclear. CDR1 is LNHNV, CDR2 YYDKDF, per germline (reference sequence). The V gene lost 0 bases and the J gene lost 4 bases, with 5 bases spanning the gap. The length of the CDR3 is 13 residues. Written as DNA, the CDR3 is TGTGCCACCAGCAGAGATAAGGCAGATACGCAGTATTTT. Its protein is CATSRDKADTQYF.

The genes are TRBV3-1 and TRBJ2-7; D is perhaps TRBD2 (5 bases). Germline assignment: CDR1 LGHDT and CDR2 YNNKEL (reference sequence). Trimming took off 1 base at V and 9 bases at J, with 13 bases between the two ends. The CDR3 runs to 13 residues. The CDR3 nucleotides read TGTGCCAGCAGCCAAGGGCTTCGAGAGGGGCAGTACTTC. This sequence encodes CASSQGLREGQYF.

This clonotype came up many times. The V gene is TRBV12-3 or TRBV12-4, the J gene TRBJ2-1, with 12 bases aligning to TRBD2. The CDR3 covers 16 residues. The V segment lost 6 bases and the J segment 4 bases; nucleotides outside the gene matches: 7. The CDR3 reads CASSKPGLAGYNEQFF. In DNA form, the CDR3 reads TGTGCCAGCAGCAAGCCCGGACTAGCGGGATACAATGAGCAGTTCTTC.

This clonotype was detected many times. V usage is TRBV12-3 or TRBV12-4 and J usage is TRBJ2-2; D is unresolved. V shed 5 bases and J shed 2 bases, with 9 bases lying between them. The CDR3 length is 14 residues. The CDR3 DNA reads TGTGCCAGCAGTAGGACGAGAAACACCGGGGAGCTGTTTTTT. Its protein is CASSRTRNTGELFF.

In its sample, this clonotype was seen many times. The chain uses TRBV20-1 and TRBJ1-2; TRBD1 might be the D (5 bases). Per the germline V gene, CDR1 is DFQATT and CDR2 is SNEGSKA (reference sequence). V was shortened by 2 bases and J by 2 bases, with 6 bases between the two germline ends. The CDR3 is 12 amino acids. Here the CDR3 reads CSARPGNYGYTF. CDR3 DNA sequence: TGCAGTGCTAGACCAGGGAACTATGGCTACACCTTC.

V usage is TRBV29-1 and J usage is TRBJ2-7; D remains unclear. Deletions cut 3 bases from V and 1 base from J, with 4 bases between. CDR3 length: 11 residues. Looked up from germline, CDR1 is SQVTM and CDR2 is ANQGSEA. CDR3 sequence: CSVDSSYEQYF. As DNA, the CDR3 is TGCAGCGTTGACAGTTCCTACGAGCAGTACTTC.

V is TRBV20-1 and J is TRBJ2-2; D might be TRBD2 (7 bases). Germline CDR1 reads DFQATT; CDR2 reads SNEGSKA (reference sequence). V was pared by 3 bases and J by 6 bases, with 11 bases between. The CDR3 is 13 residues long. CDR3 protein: CSARRGGAGELFF. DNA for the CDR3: TGCAGTGCTAGGAGGGGGGGGGCCGGGGAGCTGTTTTTT.

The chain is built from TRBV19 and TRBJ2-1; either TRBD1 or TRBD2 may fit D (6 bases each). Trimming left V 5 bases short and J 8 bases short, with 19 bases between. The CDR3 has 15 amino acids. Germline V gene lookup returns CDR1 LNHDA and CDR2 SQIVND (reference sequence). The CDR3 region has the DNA TGTGCCAGTAGTCCCTCGGGGGCGCTTTTCGATGAGCAGTTCTTC. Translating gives CASSPSGALFDEQFF. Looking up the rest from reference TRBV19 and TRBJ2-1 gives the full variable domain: DGGITQSPKYLFRKEGQNVTLSCEQNLNHDAMYWYRQDPGQGLRLIYYSQIVNDFQKGDIAEGYSVSREKKESFPLTVTSAQKNPTAFYLCASSPSGALFDEQFFGPGTRLTVL.

The CDR3 DNA is TGTGCCAGCAGCCAAGTGAGGGCTAGCGGGACCGGGGAGCTGTTTTTT. Protein: CASSQVRASGTGELFF. The chain links TRBV14 to TRBJ2-2, with TRBD2 matching 8 bases. The CDR3 is made up of 16 amino acids. Germline CDR1 reads SGHDN; CDR2 reads FVKESK. V lost 1 base and J lost 5; bases outside the gene matches: 6.

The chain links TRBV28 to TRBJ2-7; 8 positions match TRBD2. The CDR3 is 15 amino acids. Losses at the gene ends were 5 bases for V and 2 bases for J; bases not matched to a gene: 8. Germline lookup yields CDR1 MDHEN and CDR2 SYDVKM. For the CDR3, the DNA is TGTGCCAGCAGTCCCGGGGGGGTCCGCGCCTACGAGCAGTACTTC. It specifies CASSPGGVRAYEQYF.

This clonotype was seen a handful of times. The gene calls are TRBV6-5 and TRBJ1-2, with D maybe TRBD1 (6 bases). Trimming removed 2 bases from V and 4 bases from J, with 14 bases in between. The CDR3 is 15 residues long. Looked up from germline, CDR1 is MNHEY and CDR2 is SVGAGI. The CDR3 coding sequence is TGTGCCAGCAGTTACAACCCGGACAGCATCTATGGCTACACCTTC. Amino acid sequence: CASSYNPDSIYGYTF.

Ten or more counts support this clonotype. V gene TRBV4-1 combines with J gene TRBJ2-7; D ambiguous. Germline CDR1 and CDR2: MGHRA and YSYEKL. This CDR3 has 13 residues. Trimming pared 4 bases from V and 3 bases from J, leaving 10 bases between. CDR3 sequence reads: CASSRYIDYEQYF. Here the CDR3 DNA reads TGCGCCAGCAGCCGCTACATCGACTACGAGCAGTACTTC.

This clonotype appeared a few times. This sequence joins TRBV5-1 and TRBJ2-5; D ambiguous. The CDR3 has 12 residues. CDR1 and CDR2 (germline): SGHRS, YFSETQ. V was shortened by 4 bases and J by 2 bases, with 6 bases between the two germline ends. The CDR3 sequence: CASSKLQETQYF. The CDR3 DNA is TGCGCCAGCAGCAAACTACAAGAGACCCAGTACTTC.

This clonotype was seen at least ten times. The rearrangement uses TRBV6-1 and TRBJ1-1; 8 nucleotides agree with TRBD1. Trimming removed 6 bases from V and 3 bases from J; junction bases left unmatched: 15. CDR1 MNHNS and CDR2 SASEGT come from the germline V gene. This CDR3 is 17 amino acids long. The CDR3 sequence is CASSSITQGAVDTEAFF. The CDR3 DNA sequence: TGTGCCAGCAGCTCTATCACTCAGGGGGCTGTGGACACTGAAGCTTTCTTT.

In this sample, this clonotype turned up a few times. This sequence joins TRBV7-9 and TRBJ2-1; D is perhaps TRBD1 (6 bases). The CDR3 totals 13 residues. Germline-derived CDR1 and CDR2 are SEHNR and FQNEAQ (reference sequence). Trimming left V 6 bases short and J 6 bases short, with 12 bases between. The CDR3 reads CASRQGSGNEQFF. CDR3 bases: TGTGCCAGCAGACAGGGCTCGGGCAATGAGCAGTTCTTC.

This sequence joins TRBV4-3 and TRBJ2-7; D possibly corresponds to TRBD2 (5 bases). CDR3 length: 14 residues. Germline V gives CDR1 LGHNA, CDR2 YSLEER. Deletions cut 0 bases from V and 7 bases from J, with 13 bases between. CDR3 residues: CASSQDRGSEEQYF. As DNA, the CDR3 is TGCGCCAGCAGCCAAGATAGAGGGTCGGAGGAGCAGTACTTC.

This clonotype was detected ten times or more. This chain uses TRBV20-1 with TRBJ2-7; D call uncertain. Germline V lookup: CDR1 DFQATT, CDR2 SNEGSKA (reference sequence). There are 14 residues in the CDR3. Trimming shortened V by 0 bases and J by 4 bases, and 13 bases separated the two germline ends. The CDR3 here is CSARDRPRAYEQYF. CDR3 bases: TGCAGTGCTAGAGATCGTCCTAGGGCTTACGAGCAGTACTTC.